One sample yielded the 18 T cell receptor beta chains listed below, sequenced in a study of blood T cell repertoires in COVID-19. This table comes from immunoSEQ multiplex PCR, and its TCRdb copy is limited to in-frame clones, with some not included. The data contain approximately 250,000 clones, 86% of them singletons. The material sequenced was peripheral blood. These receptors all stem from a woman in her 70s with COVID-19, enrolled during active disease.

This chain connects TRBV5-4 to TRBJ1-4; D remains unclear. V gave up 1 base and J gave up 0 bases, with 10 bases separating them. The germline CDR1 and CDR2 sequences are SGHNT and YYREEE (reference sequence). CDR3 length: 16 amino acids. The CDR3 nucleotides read TGTGCCAGCAGCTTGAAGGAGAGTGCAACTAATGAAAAACTGTTTTTT. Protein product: CASSLKESATNEKLFF. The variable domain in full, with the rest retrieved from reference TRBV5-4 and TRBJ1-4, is ETGVTQSPTHLIKTRGQQVTLRCSSQSGHNTVSWYQQALGQGPQFIFQYYREEENGRGNFPPRFSGLQFPNYSSELNVNALELDDSALYLCASSLKESATNEKLFFGSGTQLSVL.

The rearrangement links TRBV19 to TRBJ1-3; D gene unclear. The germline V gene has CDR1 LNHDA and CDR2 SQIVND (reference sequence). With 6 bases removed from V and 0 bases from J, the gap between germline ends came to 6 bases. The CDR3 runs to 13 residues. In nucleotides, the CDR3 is TGTGCCAGTAGAGGACTCTCTGGAAACACCATATATTTT. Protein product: CASRGLSGNTIYF.

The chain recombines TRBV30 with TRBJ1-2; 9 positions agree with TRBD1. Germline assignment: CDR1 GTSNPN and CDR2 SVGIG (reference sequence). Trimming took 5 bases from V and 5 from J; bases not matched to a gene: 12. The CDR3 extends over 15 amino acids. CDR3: CAWRSGDRVSYGYTF. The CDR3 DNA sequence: TGTGCCTGGCGTTCCGGGGACAGGGTTTCGTATGGCTACACCTTC.

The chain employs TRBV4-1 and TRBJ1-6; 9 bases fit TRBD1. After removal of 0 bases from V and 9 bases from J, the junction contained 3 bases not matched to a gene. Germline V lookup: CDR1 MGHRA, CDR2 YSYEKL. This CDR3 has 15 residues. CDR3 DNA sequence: TGCGCCAGCAGCCAAGAGACAGGGGGACGTTCACCCCTCCACTTT. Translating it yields CASSQETGGRSPLHF.

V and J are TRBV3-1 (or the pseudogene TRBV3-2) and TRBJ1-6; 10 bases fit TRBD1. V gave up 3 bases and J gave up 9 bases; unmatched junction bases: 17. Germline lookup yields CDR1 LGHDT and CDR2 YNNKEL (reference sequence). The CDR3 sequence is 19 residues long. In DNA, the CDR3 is TGTGCCAGCAGCCATGGGGACAGGGGAAAATGGCAACTAAGTTCACCCCTCCACTTT. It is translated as CASSHGDRGKWQLSSPLHF.

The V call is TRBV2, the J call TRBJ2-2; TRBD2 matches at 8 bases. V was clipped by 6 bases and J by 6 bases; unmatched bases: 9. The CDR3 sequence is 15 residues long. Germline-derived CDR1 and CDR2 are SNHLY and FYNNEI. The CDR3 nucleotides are TGTGCCAGCAGGACCCCGCGGGGGGCGGCCGGGGAGCTGTTTTTT. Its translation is CASRTPRGAAGELFF. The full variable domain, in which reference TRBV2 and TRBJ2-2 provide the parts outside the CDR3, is EPEVTQTPSHQVTQMGQEVILRCVPISNHLYFYWYRQILGQKVEFLVSFYNNEISEKSEIFDDQFSVERPDGSNFTLKIRSTKLEDSAMYFCASRTPRGAAGELFFGEGSRLTVL.

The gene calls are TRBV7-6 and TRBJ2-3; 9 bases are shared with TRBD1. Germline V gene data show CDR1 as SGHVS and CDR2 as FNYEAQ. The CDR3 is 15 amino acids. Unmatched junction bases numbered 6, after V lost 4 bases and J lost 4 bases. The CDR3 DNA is TGTGCCAGCAGCTCTACAGGGGGCGGGTCAGATACGCAGTATTTT. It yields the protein CASSSTGGGSDTQYF.

CDR3 DNA: TGTGCCAGCAGCGAGGGAAGGGACAAGCAGTTCTTC. Protein product: CASSEGRDKQFF. The V and J genes are TRBV7-9 and TRBJ2-1, with D maybe TRBD1 (6 bases). The CDR3 loop spans 12 amino acids. The V gene's germline CDR1 is SEHNR and CDR2 FQNEAQ (reference sequence). Trimming shortened V by 5 bases and J by 11 bases, and 13 bases separated the two germline ends.

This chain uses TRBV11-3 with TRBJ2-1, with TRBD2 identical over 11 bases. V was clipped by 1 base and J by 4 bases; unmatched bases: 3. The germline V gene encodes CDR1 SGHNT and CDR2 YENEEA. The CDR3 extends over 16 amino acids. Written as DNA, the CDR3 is TGTGCCAGCAGCTTAGGCCTAGCGGGGGGTTACAATGAGCAGTTCTTC. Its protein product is CASSLGLAGGYNEQFF. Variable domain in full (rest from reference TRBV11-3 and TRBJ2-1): EAGVVQSPRYKIIEKKQPVAFWCNPISGHNTLYWYLQNLGQGPELLIRYENEEAVDDSQLPKDRFSAERLKGVDSTLKIQPAELGDSAVYLCASSLGLAGGYNEQFFGPGTRLTVL.

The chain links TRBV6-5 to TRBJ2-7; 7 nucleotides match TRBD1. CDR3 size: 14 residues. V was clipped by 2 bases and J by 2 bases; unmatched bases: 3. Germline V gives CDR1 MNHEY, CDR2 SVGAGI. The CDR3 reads CASSYGGTAYEQYF. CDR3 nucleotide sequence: TGTGCCAGCAGTTACGGTGGGACAGCCTACGAGCAGTACTTC.

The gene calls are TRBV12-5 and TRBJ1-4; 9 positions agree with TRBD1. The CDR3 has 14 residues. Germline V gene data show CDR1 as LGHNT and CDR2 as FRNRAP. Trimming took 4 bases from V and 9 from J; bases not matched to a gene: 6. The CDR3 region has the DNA TGTGCTAGTGGTTCCTCCGGGACAGGGAAAAAACTGTTTTTT. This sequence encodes CASGSSGTGKKLFF.

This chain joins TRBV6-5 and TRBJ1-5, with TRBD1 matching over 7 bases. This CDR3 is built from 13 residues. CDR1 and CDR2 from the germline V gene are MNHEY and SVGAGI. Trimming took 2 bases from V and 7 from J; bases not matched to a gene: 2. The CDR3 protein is CASSYGTDQPQHF. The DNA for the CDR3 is TGTGCCAGCAGTTACGGGACAGACCAGCCCCAGCATTTT.

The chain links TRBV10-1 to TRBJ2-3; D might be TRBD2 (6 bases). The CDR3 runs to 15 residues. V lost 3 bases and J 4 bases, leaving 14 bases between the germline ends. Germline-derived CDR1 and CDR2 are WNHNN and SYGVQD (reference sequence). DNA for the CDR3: TGCGCCAGCAGTGATGTGACTAGAGGCGCAGATACGCAGTATTTT. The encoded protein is CASSDVTRGADTQYF.

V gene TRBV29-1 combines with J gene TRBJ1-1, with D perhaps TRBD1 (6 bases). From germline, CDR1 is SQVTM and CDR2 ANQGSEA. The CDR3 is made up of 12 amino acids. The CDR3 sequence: CSLAGANTEAFF. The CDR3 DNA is TGCAGTTTGGCAGGGGCGAACACTGAAGCTTTCTTT.

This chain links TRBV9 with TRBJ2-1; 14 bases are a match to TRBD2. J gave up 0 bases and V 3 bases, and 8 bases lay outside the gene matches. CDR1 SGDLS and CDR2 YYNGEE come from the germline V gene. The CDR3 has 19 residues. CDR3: CASSGLGLAGDSSYNEQFF. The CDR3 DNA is TGTGCCAGCAGCGGACTGGGACTAGCGGGGGACAGCTCCTACAATGAGCAGTTCTTC.

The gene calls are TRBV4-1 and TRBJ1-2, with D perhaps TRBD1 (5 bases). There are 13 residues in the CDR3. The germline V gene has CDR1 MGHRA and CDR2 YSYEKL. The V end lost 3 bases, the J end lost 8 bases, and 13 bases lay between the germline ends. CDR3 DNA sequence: TGCGCCAGCAGCCATTGGGACTGGTCGGGCTACACCTTC. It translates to CASSHWDWSGYTF.

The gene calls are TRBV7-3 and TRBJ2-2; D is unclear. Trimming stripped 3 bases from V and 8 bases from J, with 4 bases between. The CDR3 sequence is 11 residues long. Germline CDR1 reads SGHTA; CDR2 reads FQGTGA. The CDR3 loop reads CASSFGGELFF. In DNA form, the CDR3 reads TGTGCCAGCAGCTTCGGGGGGGAGCTGTTTTTT.

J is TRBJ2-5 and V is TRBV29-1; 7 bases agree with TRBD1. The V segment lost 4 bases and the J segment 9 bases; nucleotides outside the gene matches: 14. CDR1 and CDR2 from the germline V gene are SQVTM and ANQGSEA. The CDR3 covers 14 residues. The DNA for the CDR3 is TGCAGCGTTGGCCCCGGGACAGAGAAGAGACCCCAGTACTTC. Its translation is CSVGPGTEKRPQYF.